A selection of T cell receptor beta chains follows, all from one sample in a study of OX40 agonist ivuxolimab in advanced cancers. Profiling relied on immunoSEQ multiplex PCR, and the TCRdb table lists in-frame clones only, not all of them. Seen here are around 74,000 clones, 92% observed once, and the top ten hold around 0.5%. Sequenced material: CD4+ or CD8+ T cells sorted from blood, taken in a trial of the OX40 agonist ivuxolimab. These receptors were taken from an adult with an advanced solid tumor such as melanoma, head and neck, liver or kidney cancer. Each CDR3 is given with its conserved first and last residue. A D gene is named only where the DNA matches it firmly. Rows may omit the clone size; those that give it use once, few, many or a size class.

j_call: TRBJ2-7
v_call: TRBV11-2
d_call: TRBD1
clone_size: -
cdr3_nt: TGTGCCAGCAGCTACACCGGACAGGGCCGCGAGCAGTACTTC
cdr3_aa: CASSYTGQGREQYF

j_call: TRBJ2-3
v_call: TRBV19
d_call: TRBD2
clone_size: -
cdr3_nt: TGTGCCAGTAGTACAAGGACTAGCGGGAGCCCAGATACGCAGTATTTT
cdr3_aa: CASSTRTSGSPDTQYF

j_call: TRBJ1-5
v_call: TRBV4-2
d_call: -
clone_size: -
cdr3_nt: TGTGCCAGCAGCCAAGATTGGGGTCAGCCCCAGCATTTT
cdr3_aa: CASSQDWGQPQHF

j_call: TRBJ1-6
v_call: TRBV11-1
d_call: -
clone_size: -
cdr3_nt: TGTGCCAGCAGCTTAGTGGACAGCTCACCCCTCCACTTT
cdr3_aa: CASSLVDSSPLHF

j_call: TRBJ2-2
v_call: TRBV30
d_call: -
clone_size: -
cdr3_nt: TGTGCCTGGATCCCCAGGGGCAACACCGGGGAGCTGTTTTTT
cdr3_aa: CAWIPRGNTGELFF

j_call: TRBJ1-1
v_call: TRBV30
d_call: -
clone_size: few
cdr3_nt: TGTGCCTGGAGTGCCGGGGGCTACACTGAAGCTTTCTTT
cdr3_aa: CAWSAGGYTEAFF

j_call: TRBJ2-4
v_call: TRBV30
d_call: TRBD1
clone_size: -
cdr3_nt: TGTGCCTGGAGTGACAGGGGGCGAAGTGGAAACATTCAGTACTTC
cdr3_aa: CAWSDRGRSGNIQYF

j_call: TRBJ2-3
v_call: TRBV10-2
d_call: -
clone_size: few
cdr3_nt: TGCGCCAGCAGTGAGTCGCCAAATACGCAGTATTTT
cdr3_aa: CASSESPNTQYF

j_call: TRBJ2-7
v_call: TRBV5-1
d_call: TRBD2
clone_size: -
cdr3_nt: TGCGCCAGCCACCGGGGGGGCCTCTTC
cdr3_aa: CASHRGGLF

j_call: TRBJ1-1
v_call: TRBV7-3
d_call: TRBD1
clone_size: -
cdr3_nt: TGTGCCAGCAGCCCTGACAGGGGGAACACTGAAGCTTTCTTT
cdr3_aa: CASSPDRGNTEAFF

j_call: TRBJ1-1
v_call: TRBV27
d_call: -
clone_size: -
cdr3_nt: TGTGCCAGCAGTAAAGACCGGGACGGGAACACTGAAGCTTTCTTT
cdr3_aa: CASSKDRDGNTEAFF

j_call: TRBJ1-2
v_call: TRBV5-1
d_call: TRBD1
clone_size: -
cdr3_nt: TGCGCCAGCAGCGGAGAATTACAGGGGACCTATGGCTACACCTTC
cdr3_aa: CASSGELQGTYGYTF

j_call: TRBJ1-2
v_call: TRBV9
d_call: -
clone_size: -
cdr3_nt: TGTGCCAGCAGCCCCGGGACGGGCAACTATGGCTACACCTTC
cdr3_aa: CASSPGTGNYGYTF

j_call: TRBJ2-7
v_call: TRBV10-1
d_call: -
clone_size: -
cdr3_nt: TGCGCCAGCAGTGATTCCGTAATTCCCGACCGGATCCGCTCCTACGAGCAGTACTTC
cdr3_aa: CASSDSVIPDRIRSYEQYF

j_call: TRBJ1-1
v_call: TRBV6-6
d_call: -
clone_size: -
cdr3_nt: TGTGCCAGCAGTTATTTTGTCCAGAACACTGAAGCTTTCTTT
cdr3_aa: CASSYFVQNTEAFF

j_call: TRBJ2-7
v_call: TRBV11-3
d_call: -
clone_size: -
cdr3_nt: TGTGCCAGCAGCTTAGGAGACTCCGATATCCCTTACGAGCAGTACTTC
cdr3_aa: CASSLGDSDIPYEQYF